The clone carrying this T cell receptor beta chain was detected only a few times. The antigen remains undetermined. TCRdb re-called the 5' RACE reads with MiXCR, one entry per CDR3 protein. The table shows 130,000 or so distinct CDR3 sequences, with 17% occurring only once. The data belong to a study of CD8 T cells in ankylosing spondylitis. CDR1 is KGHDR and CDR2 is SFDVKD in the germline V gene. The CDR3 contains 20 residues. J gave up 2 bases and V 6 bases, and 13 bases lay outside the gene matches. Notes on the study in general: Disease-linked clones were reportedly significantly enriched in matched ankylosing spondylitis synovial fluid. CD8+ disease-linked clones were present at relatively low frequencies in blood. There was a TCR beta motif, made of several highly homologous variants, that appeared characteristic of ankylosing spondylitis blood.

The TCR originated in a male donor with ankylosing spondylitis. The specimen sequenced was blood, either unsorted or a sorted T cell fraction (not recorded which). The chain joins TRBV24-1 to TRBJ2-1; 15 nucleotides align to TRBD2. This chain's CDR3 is CATSFLPPRTSGRAYNEQFF. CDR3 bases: TGTGCCACCAGTTTCCTCCCACCCAGGACTAGCGGGAGGGCCTACAATGAGCAGTTCTTC.